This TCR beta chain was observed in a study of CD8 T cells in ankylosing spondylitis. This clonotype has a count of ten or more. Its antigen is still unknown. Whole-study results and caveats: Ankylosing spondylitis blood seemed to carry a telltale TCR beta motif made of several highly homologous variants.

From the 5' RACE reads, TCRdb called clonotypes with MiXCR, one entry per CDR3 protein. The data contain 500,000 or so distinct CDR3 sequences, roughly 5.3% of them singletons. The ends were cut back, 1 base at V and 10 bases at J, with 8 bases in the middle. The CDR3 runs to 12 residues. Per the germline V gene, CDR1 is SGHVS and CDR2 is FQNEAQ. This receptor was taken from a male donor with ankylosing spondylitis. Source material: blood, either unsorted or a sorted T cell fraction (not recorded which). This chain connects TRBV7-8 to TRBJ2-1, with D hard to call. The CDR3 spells CASSLEAQEQFF. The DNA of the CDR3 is TGTGCCAGCAGCTTAGAGGCGCAGGAGCAGTTCTTC.